This T cell receptor beta chain was recorded in a study of T cell repertoires in cytomegalovirus infection. About the study: Through public TCR beta signatures, both CMV infection and matching HLA type were indicated.

TCRdb itself ran the reads through MiXCR, one entry per CDR3 protein. The table has a few hundred thousand distinct CDR3 sequences, 40% seen once. This clonotype showed up just a few times. The antigen remains unidentified. The CDR3 runs to 12 residues. The V end was cut by 7 bases, the J end by 8 bases, with 11 bases between. Germline CDR1 and CDR2: MNHNS and SASEGT. Material: cultured PBMCs, obtained from culture after CMV antigen stimulation. V and J are TRBV6-1 and TRBJ1-4, with D unclear. This clonotype was sampled from a human donor in good health (CMV status not recorded). Some clones in this sample may be carry-over from other donors' samples. Written as DNA, the CDR3 is TGTGCCAGCAAGGCCCCGGGAGAAAAACTGTTTTTT. This gives the protein CASKAPGEKLFF.